What follows describes a single T cell receptor (beta chain). Its target is unknown. The ends lost 6 bases at V and 1 base at J; junction bases unmatched: 8. CDR1 and CDR2 from the germline V gene are MNHEY and SMNVEV (reference sequence). CDR3 length equals 16 residues. The data are from a study of identical twins. Study conclusions and caveats: Interpretation of the results relied on cross-sectional statistical analysis and not on following the same donors.

Template switching added a universal primer binding site, and final cDNA carried unique molecular identifiers. TCRdb independently ran MiXCR on the 5' RACE reads; one entry per CDR3 protein. The table shows 500,000 to 600,000 distinct CDR3 sequences, with about 20% occurring only once. These data are also associated with another study on T cells expressing NK-cell markers. That paper notes: In several donors, dominant clonotypes made up roughly 28.3-65% of CD3+CD56-NKG2C+ cells.

Material: CD4+ T cells sorted from blood. The gene calls are TRBV27 and TRBJ2-1; 8 bases map to TRBD2. The clonotype was recovered from a woman under 30 in good health. CDR3 nucleotides: TGTGCCAGCAGCTCCACGCGGGGGGAATCCTACAATGAGCAGTTCTTC. This codes for CASSSTRGESYNEQFF.